This T cell receptor beta chain was recovered during a study of regulatory T cells in long-lasting Graves disease. Background on the study: Persistent Graves' disease meant over 5 years of antithyroid drugs with positive TSH receptor antibodies. Regarding the study as a whole: The study found lower TCR diversity in persistent Graves' patients than in newly diagnosed ones.

Arm-PCR of CDR3 regions with iRepertoire HTBI primers generated TCR beta libraries. Each CDR3 protein is one row after TCRdb ran MiXCR on the multiplex PCR reads. The data show over 450,000 distinct CDR3 sequences, roughly 21% seen once. V gave up 5 bases and J gave up 6 bases; unmatched junction bases: 7. CDR1 is MDHEN, CDR2 SYDVKM, per germline. The CDR3 is 15 amino acids. Time point here: persistent/refractory GD, antithyroid drugs over 5 years with positive TRAb. After RNA was extracted from PBMCs, the TCR library was made from it. Remarks on this clonotype: Its antigen is undetermined.

This clonotype was sampled from a female donor with Graves disease. The V gene is TRBV28, the J gene TRBJ2-6; 7 positions agree with TRBD2. Here the sequenced sample was peripheral blood mononuclear cells (PBMCs), taken when the disease was refractory, from a patient treated with antithyroid drugs. CDR3 region: CASSARGREANVLTF. For the CDR3, the DNA is TGTGCCAGCAGTGCTCGAGGGAGGGAGGCCAACGTCCTGACTTTC.